Listed here are 8 T cell receptor beta chains from one sample, sequenced in a study of T cells after yellow fever vaccination. TCRdb ran MiXCR on the 5' RACE reads and lists one entry per CDR3 protein. This sample has about 300,000 distinct CDR3 sequences; 6.8% occur once, and the top ten carry 18%. Sequences were derived from PBMCs, sampled approximately 40 days after the first yellow fever vaccination. The receptors derive from a man younger than 35 who received the YFV17D yellow fever vaccine.

This clonotype has just a few counts. The chain joins TRBV10-3 to TRBJ2-1; 7 positions agree with TRBD1. Looked up from germline, CDR1 is ENHRY and CDR2 is SYGVKD. V trimming: 4 bases; J trimming: 0 bases; junction bases outside the gene matches: 3. The CDR3 contains 15 residues. The CDR3 DNA reads as TGTGCCATCAGTGTAGGGGGCCGCTCCTACAATGAGCAGTTCTTC. Translated, it gives CAISVGGRSYNEQFF.

This clonotype turned up a few times. The genes are TRBV7-3 and TRBJ1-5, with D uncertain. V shed 2 bases and J shed 0 bases, with 14 bases lying between them. This CDR3 spans 17 amino acids. Germline CDR1 SGHTA, CDR2 FQGTGA. The DNA of the CDR3 is TGTGCCAGCAGCTTACTTCCGAGGGCAGATAGCAATCAGCCCCAGCATTTT. Its protein is CASSLLPRADSNQPQHF.

The chain is built from TRBV7-2 and TRBJ2-7; D is possibly TRBD1 (5 bases). Trimming cost V 6 bases and J 2 bases, with 17 bases left between them. Looked up from germline, CDR1 is SGHTA and CDR2 is FQGNSA. CDR3 size: 15 residues. The CDR3 loop is CASSPGHIGPYEQYV. In nucleotides, the CDR3 is TGTGCCAGCAGTCCCGGACACATAGGCCCCTACGAGCAGTACGTC.

This clonotype showed up just a few times. This chain uses TRBV7-2 with TRBJ1-1; 7 bases agree with TRBD1. The V segment lost 5 bases and the J segment 5 bases; nucleotides outside the gene matches: 5. CDR1 and CDR2 (germline): SGHTA, FQGNSA. The CDR3 spans 13 residues. The CDR3 DNA is TGTGCCAGCAGCCGAGACAGGGAAACTGAAGCTTTCTTT. Encoded protein: CASSRDRETEAFF.

This chain connects TRBV7-2 to TRBJ2-1; 11 bases map to TRBD2. The germline V gene has CDR1 SGHTA and CDR2 FQGNSA. V gave up 3 bases and J gave up 1 base; unmatched junction bases: 2. The CDR3 totals 16 residues. CDR3 amino acids: CASSLSSGGSYNEQFF. CDR3 DNA: TGTGCCAGCAGCTTGTCTAGCGGGGGGTCCTACAATGAGCAGTTCTTC.

The chain is built from TRBV14 and TRBJ2-2; D might be TRBD2 (5 bases). This CDR3 region has 15 residues. Trimming shortened V by 4 bases and J by 4 bases, and 13 bases separated the two germline ends. The germline V gene encodes CDR1 SGHDN and CDR2 FVKESK. CDR3 nucleotides: TGTGCCAGCAGCCCGCCTGGACTTCTCACCGGGGAGCTGTTTTTT. Amino acids: CASSPPGLLTGELFF.

This clonotype has ten or more counts. This chain connects TRBV12-3 or TRBV12-4 to TRBJ1-1; no definite D call. This CDR3 comprises 13 residues. Trimming removed 5 bases at V and 0 bases at J, with 7 bases between. This CDR3 reads CASSPQMNTEAFF. DNA for the CDR3: TGTGCCAGCAGTCCACAAATGAACACTGAAGCTTTCTTT.

On this clonotype: An end of the junction differs from the germline gene, which may be a read error. The chain is built from TRBV7-8 and TRBJ2-3, with a possible D match to TRBD2 (6 bases). This CDR3 is built from 11 residues. Germline assignment: CDR1 SGHVS and CDR2 FQNEAQ. CDR3 sequence reads: CASSEGAGSSF. The CDR3 nucleotides read TGTGCCAGCAGCGAAGGCGCGGGGTCCTCATTT.